The T cell receptor (beta chain) under discussion was sequenced for a study of blood T cell repertoires in COVID-19. Study in general: The origin of the acute and convalescent COVID-19 samples was the United States, Italy and Spain.

This CDR3 contains 16 residues. Germline trimming cut 4 bases from V and 2 bases from J; bases unmatched to any gene: 11. Per germline, CDR1 MDHEN and CDR2 SYDVKM. This clone has just a few counts. Per the original methods: Nucleated cell counts were estimated from reference gene primer amplification. Libraries were prepared by immunoSEQ multiplex PCR; TCRdb keeps only in-frame clonotypes and omits some of them. That table furnishes V, J and clone size, whereas the DNA furnished D and trimming. The table includes 30,000 to 45,000 clones, approximately 90% detected once. The sample was peripheral blood. This chain links TRBV28 with TRBJ2-7; TRBD1 matches at 7 bases. This sequence was found in a human donor in a cohort sampled during active COVID-19. The CDR3 bases are TGTGCCAGCAGTTCAGAGACCGGGACAGAGACCTACGAGCAGTACTTC. Protein sequence: CASSSETGTETYEQYF. The variable domain in full, with the rest retrieved from reference TRBV28 and TRBJ2-7, is DVKVTQSSRYLVKRTGEKVFLECVQDMDHENMFWYRQDPGLGLRLIYFSYDVKMKEKGDIPEGYSVSREKKERFSLILESASTNQTSMYLCASSSETGTETYEQYFGPGTRLTVT.